The 31 T cell receptor beta chains listed next were all sequenced from one sample in a study of lymphopenia after photon versus proton radiotherapy. Method: immunoSEQ multiplex PCR; TCRdb's copy keeps in-frame clones and lacks some. The sample carries approximately 47,000 clones, roughly 87% recorded once. The sequenced sample was peripheral blood, obtained from a patient treated with photon-based radiotherapy. The source of these receptors is a man in his forties with gastric cancer.

The chain joins TRBV4-1 to TRBJ2-1, with D unclear. The CDR3 contains 16 residues. Germline V gene lookup returns CDR1 MGHRA and CDR2 YSYEKL. With 1 base removed from V and 8 bases from J, the gap between germline ends came to 18 bases. This CDR3 is CASSQVDLVYFDEQFF. CDR3 coding DNA: TGCGCCAGCAGCCAAGTCGATCTAGTATATTTCGATGAGCAGTTCTTC.

This clone was counted once. The chain uses TRBV7-2 and TRBJ1-3, with 7 bases identical to TRBD1. Germline V CDR1 and CDR2: SGHTA, FQGNSA. Germline trimming cut 5 bases from V and 0 bases from J; bases unmatched to any gene: 7. This CDR3 contains 16 residues. CDR3 sequence reads: CASSRGQPDSGNTIYF. For the CDR3, the DNA is TGTGCCAGCAGCAGGGGACAGCCTGACTCTGGAAACACCATATATTTT. Looking up the rest from reference TRBV7-2 and TRBJ1-3 gives the full variable domain: GAGVSQSPSNKVTEKGKDVELRCDPISGHTALYWYRQSLGQGLEFLIYFQGNSAPDKSGLPSDRFSAERTGGSVSTLTIQRTQQEDSAVYLCASSRGQPDSGNTIYFGEGSWLTVV.

V is TRBV7-2 and J is TRBJ2-5; no reliable D call. The germline V gene has CDR1 SGHTA and CDR2 FQGNSA. This CDR3 has 10 amino acids. The germline V and J ends were trimmed by 1 base and 6 bases, with 0 bases remaining between them. Here the CDR3 DNA reads TGTGCCAGCAGCTTAGAGACCCAGTACTTC. This translates into CASSLETQYF.

The table lists this clone with a few counts. The chain recombines TRBV6-6 with TRBJ1-5; D gene ambiguous. Per the germline V gene, CDR1 is MNHNY and CDR2 is SVGAGI (reference sequence). V was cut by 6 bases and J by 2 bases, with 17 bases left in between. The CDR3 contains 16 residues. Here the CDR3 reads CASRGIVAFGNQPQHF. The CDR3 DNA follows: TGTGCCAGCAGGGGAATAGTGGCTTTTGGCAATCAGCCCCAGCATTTT.

In its sample, this clone was seen once. The chain uses TRBV15 and TRBJ1-5; D is unclear. Deletions cut 0 bases from V and 5 bases from J, with 11 bases between. There are 15 residues in the CDR3. Germline CDR1 and CDR2: LNHNV and YYDKDF (reference sequence). CDR3 loop: CATSRDKDGDQPQHF. The CDR3 region has the DNA TGTGCCACCAGCAGAGATAAGGACGGCGATCAGCCCCAGCATTTT.

The gene calls are TRBV6-4 and TRBJ1-2; 10 bases are shared with TRBD1. J gave up 8 bases and V 0 bases, and 0 bases lay outside the gene matches. CDR1 is MRHNA, CDR2 SNTAGT, per germline. There are 13 residues in the CDR3. CDR3 residues: CASSDSTGGGYTF. CDR3 DNA: TGTGCCAGCAGTGACTCGACAGGGGGCGGCTACACCTTC.

This clone has a handful of counts. The chain carries TRBV5-4 and TRBJ1-1; D uncertain. The ends were cut back, 0 bases at V and 7 bases at J, with 7 bases in the middle. CDR1 and CDR2 from the germline V gene are SGHNT and YYREEE (reference sequence). The CDR3 spans 12 residues. The CDR3 DNA is TGTGCCAGCAGCTTGGGGGGAAATGAAGCTTTCTTT. Translation: CASSLGGNEAFF.

The chain has TRBV6-1 and TRBJ2-7, with 9 nucleotides matching TRBD1. The CDR3 extends over 17 amino acids. Germline V gene sequence: CDR1 MNHNS, CDR2 SASEGT. With 4 bases clipped from V and 7 bases from J, the junction kept 17 bases outside the gene matches. CDR3 coding DNA: TGTGCCAGCAGTGTCGCCCCTACGGGACAGGGTGGTGAGGAGCAGTACTTC. It translates to CASSVAPTGQGGEEQYF.

This clone was counted a few times. V gene TRBV4-1 combines with J gene TRBJ1-5, with D maybe TRBD1 (5 bases). CDR1 and CDR2 from the germline V gene are MGHRA and YSYEKL. The CDR3 is 15 residues long. The germline V and J ends were trimmed by 3 bases and 0 bases, with 9 bases remaining between them. CDR3 DNA sequence: TGCGCCAGCAGCCAGCGGGGGGATAGCAATCAGCCCCAGCATTTT. Translating it yields CASSQRGDSNQPQHF.

This clone was counted once. The chain combines TRBV12-5 with TRBJ2-1; no clear D gene. Germline CDR1 LGHNT, CDR2 FRNRAP. Trimming stripped 2 bases from V and 6 bases from J, with 2 bases between. There are 11 residues in the CDR3. For the CDR3, the DNA is TGTGCTAGTGGTTTGCGCAATGAGCAGTTCTTC. The encoded protein is CASGLRNEQFF.

The V gene is TRBV2, the J gene TRBJ2-6; D gene uncertain. This CDR3 contains 16 residues. V lost 4 bases and J 0 bases, leaving 10 bases between the germline ends. Germline V gene lookup returns CDR1 SNHLY and CDR2 FYNNEI. The CDR3 loop is CASSAASASGANVLTF. DNA for the CDR3: TGTGCCAGCAGTGCGGCCAGCGCCTCTGGGGCCAACGTCCTGACTTTC. The full variable domain, its missing parts supplied by reference TRBV2 and TRBJ2-6, is EPEVTQTPSHQVTQMGQEVILRCVPISNHLYFYWYRQILGQKVEFLVSFYNNEISEKSEIFDDQFSVERPDGSNFTLKIRSTKLEDSAMYFCASSAASASGANVLTFGAGSRLTVL.

The chain couples TRBV7-8 to TRBJ2-7, with TRBD1 identical over 7 bases. The trim removed 1 base at V and 2 bases at J, leaving 8 bases unmatched. Germline values: CDR1 SGHVS, CDR2 FQNEAQ. The CDR3 covers 16 residues. The CDR3 DNA reads TGTGCCAGCAGCTTAGGAGTTTCGGACAGGACCTACGAGCAGTACTTC. This codes for CASSLGVSDRTYEQYF.

The gene calls are TRBV30 and TRBJ1-4; tentatively, D is TRBD1 (5 bases). Trimming stripped 5 bases from V and 8 bases from J, with 12 bases between. Germline CDR1 reads GTSNPN; CDR2 reads SVGIG (reference sequence). The CDR3 is made up of 12 amino acids. CDR3 sequence (DNA): TGTGCCTGGGGCCAGGGAAGCGAAAAACTGTTTTTT. It encodes CAWGQGSEKLFF.

The rearrangement uses TRBV18 and TRBJ2-2, with 14 bases that match TRBD2. Looked up from germline, CDR1 is KGHSH and CDR2 is LQKENI. J gave up 6 bases and V 0 bases, and 6 bases lay outside the gene matches. This CDR3 is built from 18 residues. In nucleotides, the CDR3 is TGTGCCAGCTCACCACCGTGGACTAGCGGGGGGAGTGCCGGGGAGCTGTTTTTT. Amino acids: CASSPPWTSGGSAGELFF.

The V and J genes are TRBV7-9 and TRBJ2-7; 8 bases match TRBD1. V shed 6 bases, J shed 2 bases, and the junction held 6 bases outside the gene matches. CDR1 and CDR2 (germline): SEHNR, FQNEAQ (reference sequence). CDR3 length equals 14 residues. The CDR3 is CASRLTGDTYEQYF. The CDR3 nucleotides are TGTGCCAGCAGGTTGACAGGGGATACCTACGAGCAGTACTTC.

The chain has TRBV19 and TRBJ1-4; tentatively, D is TRBD1 (5 bases). From germline, CDR1 is LNHDA and CDR2 SQIVND (reference sequence). Trimming left V 3 bases short and J 5 bases short, with 13 bases between. CDR3 length: 15 amino acids. This CDR3 reads CASSISSGWNEKLFF. The DNA of the CDR3 is TGTGCCAGTAGTATTAGCTCAGGGTGGAATGAAAAACTGTTTTTT.

V is TRBV18 and J is TRBJ1-1; 8 nucleotides line up with TRBD1. This CDR3 is built from 15 residues. V lost 6 bases and J lost 1; bases outside the gene matches: 7. CDR1 and CDR2 (germline): KGHSH, LQKENI. The CDR3 coding sequence is TGTGCCAGCTCTCTCGGACAGGGTTCGAACACTGAAGCTTTCTTT. Protein sequence: CASSLGQGSNTEAFF. Based on the CDR3 plus reference TRBV18 and TRBJ1-1, the full variable domain is NAGVMQNPRHLVRRRGQEARLRCSPMKGHSHVYWYRQLPEEGLKFMVYLQKENIIDESGMPKERFSAEFPKEGPSILRIQQVVRGDSAAYFCASSLGQGSNTEAFFGQGTRLTVV.

This clone came up once. This sequence joins TRBV9 and TRBJ2-6, with D possibly being TRBD1 or TRBD2 (6 bases each). CDR3 length: 17 amino acids. V gave up 0 bases and J gave up 0 bases, with 10 bases separating them. From germline, CDR1 is SGDLS and CDR2 YYNGEE. The CDR3 nucleotides read TGTGCCAGCAGCGTAGCTAGGGGGGACTCTGGGGCCAACGTCCTGACTTTC. As protein: CASSVARGDSGANVLTF.

This clone appeared a single time. The chain couples TRBV16 to TRBJ1-5; perhaps TRBD1 as D (6 bases). The length of the CDR3 is 14 residues. From germline, CDR1 is KGHSY and CDR2 FQNENV. Trimming took 7 bases from V and 1 from J, leaving 11 bases between them. CDR3 coding DNA: TGTGCCAGCATCAGGGGCGCGAGCAATCAGCCCCAGCATTTT. Encoded protein: CASIRGASNQPQHF.

The V gene is TRBV30, the J gene TRBJ1-2, with a tentative D call TRBD1 (5 bases). Germline V lookup: CDR1 GTSNPN, CDR2 SVGIG (reference sequence). V dropped 0 bases and J dropped 5 bases, with 7 bases sitting between them. The CDR3 has 12 residues. The CDR3 is CAWSVGTYGYTF. CDR3 in DNA: TGTGCCTGGAGTGTGGGGACGTATGGCTACACCTTC.

To note about this clone: A junction end diverges from the germline sequence, so it may reflect a read error. Other DNA sequences in the same sample also yield this CDR3. The chain uses TRBV4-2 and TRBJ1-2, with 11 bases aligning to TRBD1. CDR1 is LGHNA, CDR2 YNFKEQ, per germline. This CDR3 comprises 15 residues. The CDR3 DNA reads as TGTGCCAGTAGCCCCGGGACAGGGGGAAACTATGGCTACACCTTC. Translation: CASSPGTGGNYGYTF.

This chain links TRBV5-6 with TRBJ2-1; 13 bases match TRBD2. Germline CDR1 reads SGHDT; CDR2 reads YYEEEE. CDR3 length: 15 residues. J was trimmed by 9 bases and V by 2 bases; bases with no gene match: 5. The CDR3 here is CASSLPGLAGPEQFF. In nucleotides, the CDR3 is TGTGCCAGCAGCTTACCGGGACTAGCGGGACCTGAGCAGTTCTTC.

The V gene is TRBV19, the J gene TRBJ1-4, with D unresolved. The CDR3 covers 17 residues. Trimming stripped 2 bases from V and 4 bases from J, with 17 bases between. Looked up from germline, CDR1 is LNHDA and CDR2 is SQIVND (reference sequence). CDR3 nucleotides: TGTGCCAGTAGTATACCCGGACGGAAGAGGATTAATGAAAAACTGTTTTTT. Translating gives CASSIPGRKRINEKLFF.

The chain employs TRBV27 and TRBJ2-3; no clear D. Trimming removed 6 bases at V and 2 bases at J, with 15 bases between. Germline assignment: CDR1 MNHEY and CDR2 SMNVEV (reference sequence). There are 15 residues in the CDR3. This chain's CDR3 is CASSPGGDITDTQYF. The CDR3 bases are TGTGCCAGCAGCCCTGGTGGGGATATCACAGATACGCAGTATTTT.

CDR3 DNA: TGTGCCAGCGCCGACGGTTCACTAGGCTATGGCTACACCTTC. Amino acids: CASADGSLGYGYTF. This chain connects TRBV6-5 to TRBJ1-2; D is ambiguous. The CDR3 covers 14 residues. Trimming removed 8 bases from V and 4 bases from J, with 17 bases in between. Germline assignment: CDR1 MNHEY and CDR2 SVGAGI.

This clone was counted between two and nine times. The chain carries TRBV25-1 and TRBJ2-5, with 11 bases identical to TRBD1. The germline gives CDR1 MGHDK, CDR2 SYGVNS. With 3 bases clipped from V and 5 bases from J, the junction kept 5 bases outside the gene matches. CDR3 length: 15 residues. Here the CDR3 reads CASSEGTGGGETQYF. CDR3 bases: TGTGCCAGCAGTGAGGGGACAGGGGGTGGGGAGACCCAGTACTTC.

The V call is TRBV10-3, the J call TRBJ2-2; D is ambiguous. V lost 3 bases and J lost 5, with 13 bases in between. The CDR3 totals 15 residues. Germline V gives CDR1 ENHRY, CDR2 SYGVKD. The CDR3 nucleotides read TGTGCCATCAGTGACTTAGGGCCTGGAACCGGGGAGCTGTTTTTT. This codes for CAISDLGPGTGELFF.

The table lists this clone with a few counts. The rearrangement joins TRBV19 to TRBJ2-5; 7 nucleotides agree with TRBD1. The CDR3 has 14 residues. Losses at the gene ends were 4 bases for V and 1 base for J; bases not matched to a gene: 3. The germline gives CDR1 LNHDA, CDR2 SQIVND (reference sequence). CDR3 nucleotide sequence: TGTGCCAGTAGTAGAGGACAGGTCCAAGAGACCCAGTACTTC. It specifies CASSRGQVQETQYF.

CDR3 protein: CASSRGGQRSYSGANVLTF. CDR3 DNA: TGTGCCAGCAGTCGGGGAGGGCAGCGCTCTTACTCTGGGGCCAACGTCCTGACTTTC. The chain uses TRBV27 and TRBJ2-6, with TRBD2 matching over 7 bases. After removal of 5 bases from V and 0 bases from J, the junction contained 13 bases not matched to a gene. The germline V gene has CDR1 MNHEY and CDR2 SMNVEV (reference sequence). The CDR3 contains 19 residues.

The chain combines TRBV19 with TRBJ2-7, with D possibly called TRBD1 or TRBD2 (6 bases each). V was cut by 3 bases and J by 4 bases, with 13 bases left in between. The germline gives CDR1 LNHDA, CDR2 SQIVND (reference sequence). The CDR3 is 14 residues long. This CDR3 reads CASSMGGQVYEQYF. CDR3 nucleotides: TGTGCCAGTAGTATGGGGGGACAAGTATACGAGCAGTACTTC.

The J gene is TRBJ1-1, the V gene TRBV19; D is undetermined. CDR1 is LNHDA and CDR2 is SQIVND in the germline V gene (reference sequence). V lost 5 bases and J lost 2, with 9 bases in between. CDR3 length: 13 amino acids. The CDR3 reads CASSLDPNTEAFF. The CDR3 DNA is TGTGCCAGTAGTCTCGACCCTAACACTGAAGCTTTCTTT.